The T cell receptor beta chain under discussion was sequenced for a study of control samples from healthy donors and cancer patients (dated by TCRdb to 2019 to 2021). V drops 2 bases and J drops 2 bases, leaving 11 bases in between. Inclusive of the bounding cysteine and phenylalanine, the CDR3 is 15 residues long. Only CDR3 DNA remains: 45 bases, in frame from the first base. From the germline V gene (reference sequence), CDR1 is MNHEY and CDR2 is SMNVEV. A note on this clone: Which antigen it targets is not known. Within one base of it there is no much larger clone, and no base qualities were kept.

The library relied on the immunoSEQ multiplex PCR assay. TCRdb obtained this table from immuneACCESS and retained in-frame rearrangements with V and J assigned. These tables miss some clones; where compared with another copy, unresolved V genes account for less than half of the shortfall, and the remainder is unexplained. The sample yields roughly 120,000 clones; around nine tenths were counted once. The ten largest clones add up to roughly 3.2% of the sample. Sequenced sample: blood. The TCR comes from a man aged 45-65 years in good health. Recombination connected TRBV27 to TRBJ2-3; a tentative D call is TRBD1 (6 bases match). The base sequence is TGTGCCAGCAGTTTAAGTGGGACAACCACAGATACGCAGTATTTT. It encodes CASSLSGTTTDTQYF.